These 16 T cell receptor beta chains share one sample of origin, sequenced in a study of shared clonotypes between healthy human individuals. Clones were sequenced by immunoSEQ multiplex PCR, and TCRdb holds only the in-frame ones, with some missing. The data show 2,500,000 or so clones, around nine tenths seen once. Sequenced input: naive CD4+ T cells sorted from blood. Noted subset: CD45RA+ positively selected. The receptors come from a man younger than 35 in good health.

The rearrangement joins TRBV2 to TRBJ1-5; possibly TRBD1 for D (5 bases). CDR1 and CDR2 from the germline V gene are SNHLY and FYNNEI. Trimming removed 5 bases at V and 5 bases at J, with 7 bases between. The CDR3 consists of 12 residues. Written as DNA, the CDR3 is TGTGCCAGCAGTCAAGGGGATCAGCCCCAGCATTTT. Encoded protein: CASSQGDQPQHF.

This clone was recorded a few times. The chain has TRBV4-1 and TRBJ1-5; D not resolved. Per germline, CDR1 MGHRA and CDR2 YSYEKL. The CDR3 is 15 amino acids. V was cut by 1 base and J by 3 bases, with 10 bases left in between. CDR3 coding DNA: TGCGCCAGCAGCCAAGGAGGGAAGGACAATCAGCCCCAGCATTTT. Its translation: CASSQGGKDNQPQHF.

The chain carries TRBV11-2 and TRBJ2-4; 9 bases align to TRBD1. The J segment lost 3 bases and the V segment lost 5 bases, leaving 8 bases of the junction unmatched. Germline lookup yields CDR1 SGHAT and CDR2 FQNNGV. The CDR3 is 16 amino acids. CDR3 region: CASSLTGGSGKNIQYF. DNA of the CDR3: TGTGCCAGCAGCCTCACAGGGGGCTCGGGCAAAAACATTCAGTACTTC.

The rearrangement joins TRBV19 to TRBJ1-6; 10 bases are shared with TRBD1. There are 16 residues in the CDR3. CDR1 is LNHDA, CDR2 SQIVND, per germline (reference sequence). The V gene end was trimmed by 7 bases and the J gene end by 7 bases; junction bases not matched to a gene: 10. The CDR3 region has the DNA TGTGCCAGTACCGAGACAGGGGGCGTCAAGAATTCACCCCTCCACTTT. This gives the protein CASTETGGVKNSPLHF. Drawing the rest from reference TRBV19 and TRBJ1-6, the complete variable domain is DGGITQSPKYLFRKEGQNVTLSCEQNLNHDAMYWYRQDPGQGLRLIYYSQIVNDFQKGDIAEGYSVSREKKESFPLTVTSAQKNPTAFYLCASTETGGVKNSPLHFGNGTRLTVT.

This chain uses TRBV9 with TRBJ2-3; unclear D gene. V lost 2 bases and J lost 0, with 10 bases in between. CDR1 and CDR2 (germline): SGDLS, YYNGEE. This CDR3 comprises 15 residues. CDR3 bases: TGTGCCAGCAGCGTCTCCATCCCTAGCACAGATACGCAGTATTTT. Translation gives CASSVSIPSTDTQYF.

This clone was observed a single time. Other DNA sequences in the same sample also yield this CDR3. The rearrangement joins TRBV6-6 to TRBJ2-1; D may be TRBD1 (7 bases). CDR3 length equals 16 residues. V was pared by 3 bases and J by 0 bases, with 12 bases between. Germline V gives CDR1 MNHNY, CDR2 SVGAGI (reference sequence). Here the CDR3 reads CASSYPGGSSYNEQFF. The CDR3 coding sequence is TGTGCCAGCAGTTATCCAGGGGGGAGCTCCTACAATGAGCAGTTCTTC.

This chain uses TRBV6-1 with TRBJ1-1, with D unclear. Per the germline V gene, CDR1 is MNHNS and CDR2 is SASEGT. The CDR3 extends over 15 amino acids. Trimming left V 2 bases short and J 0 bases short, with 10 bases between. The CDR3 here is CASSEQSVLNTEAFF. In nucleotides, the CDR3 is TGTGCCAGCAGTGAACAAAGTGTACTGAACACTGAAGCTTTCTTT.

CDR3 nucleotide sequence: TGTGCCAGCTCACCAGTCCAGGTTAACACTGAAGCTTTCTTT. Its translation: CASSPVQVNTEAFF. The V gene is TRBV18, the J gene TRBJ1-1, with D unclear. Trimming removed 2 bases from V and 2 bases from J, with 9 bases in between. Germline-derived CDR1 and CDR2 are KGHSH and LQKENI. The CDR3 runs 14 residues.

The gene calls are TRBV27 and TRBJ1-3; D unresolved. The V end was cut by 6 bases, the J end by 4 bases, with 13 bases between. Germline values: CDR1 MNHEY, CDR2 SMNVEV (reference sequence). The CDR3 has 14 residues. As DNA, the CDR3 is TGTGCCAGCAGCGCGTCGCGGCAGGGAAACACCATATATTTT. Translating it yields CASSASRQGNTIYF.

The CDR3 DNA follows: TGTGCCAGCAGTACAGGGACTTGGATAGCCCAGTACTTC. Amino acids: CASSTGTWIAQYF. The chain combines TRBV6-5 with TRBJ2-5; D possibly matches TRBD1 or TRBD2 (6 bases each). The CDR3 consists of 13 residues. Germline values: CDR1 MNHEY, CDR2 SVGAGI. Trimming took 5 bases from V and 9 from J, leaving 16 bases between them.

The chain recombines TRBV7-2 with TRBJ1-1; no definite D call. CDR1 is SGHTA and CDR2 is FQGNSA in the germline V gene. The CDR3 contains 14 residues. Trimming stripped 3 bases from V and 0 bases from J, with 8 bases between. Written as DNA, the CDR3 is TGTGCCAGCAGCTTGCCCGGCCTGAACACTGAAGCTTTCTTT. As protein: CASSLPGLNTEAFF. Full variable domain (outside the CDR3, taken from reference TRBV7-2 and TRBJ1-1): GAGVSQSPSNKVTEKGKDVELRCDPISGHTALYWYRQSLGQGLEFLIYFQGNSAPDKSGLPSDRFSAERTGGSVSTLTIQRTQQEDSAVYLCASSLPGLNTEAFFGQGTRLTVV.

The CDR3 loop reads CASSATAAATSGNTIYF. The DNA for the CDR3 is TGTGCCAGCAGCGCCACAGCCGCCGCCACCTCTGGAAACACCATATATTTT. The chain uses TRBV7-2 and TRBJ1-3; D gene uncertain. The CDR3 runs to 17 residues. CDR1 and CDR2 (germline): SGHTA, FQGNSA. V lost 5 bases to trimming and J lost 0 bases, with 17 bases between them. The full variable domain, rest sourced from reference TRBV7-2 and TRBJ1-3, is GAGVSQSPSNKVTEKGKDVELRCDPISGHTALYWYRQSLGQGLEFLIYFQGNSAPDKSGLPSDRFSAERTGGSVSTLTIQRTQQEDSAVYLCASSATAAATSGNTIYFGEGSWLTVV.

V usage is TRBV15 and J usage is TRBJ2-1; D may match TRBD1 or TRBD2 (5 bases each). Trimming took 0 bases from V and 10 from J, leaving 10 bases between them. The CDR3 spans 13 residues. Germline loops: CDR1 LNHNV, CDR2 YYDKDF (reference sequence). The CDR3 loop reads CATSRDLGEEQFF. The DNA of the CDR3 is TGTGCCACCAGCAGAGATTTGGGGGAAGAGCAGTTCTTC.

J is TRBJ1-5 and V is TRBV6-1; D not resolved. Germline V gene sequence: CDR1 MNHNS, CDR2 SASEGT. This CDR3 has 14 residues. Trimming removed 2 bases at V and 6 bases at J, with 11 bases between. CDR3 region: CASSEPPARQPQHF. The CDR3 nucleotides are TGTGCCAGCAGTGAACCCCCAGCGCGTCAGCCCCAGCATTTT.

This sequence joins TRBV6-5 and TRBJ1-5; D might be TRBD1 (6 bases). The CDR3 spans 14 residues. V was shortened by 6 bases and J by 7 bases, with 16 bases between the two germline ends. The V gene's germline CDR1 is MNHEY and CDR2 SVGAGI. The CDR3 sequence: CASRPTGDRQPQHF. Written as DNA, the CDR3 is TGTGCCAGCAGGCCGACAGGCGATAGGCAGCCCCAGCATTTT.

The chain combines TRBV9 with TRBJ2-3; 8 positions match TRBD2. The CDR3 length is 18 residues. CDR1 and CDR2 from the germline V gene are SGDLS and YYNGEE. V dropped 0 bases and J dropped 0; count of bases not matched to a gene: 9. The CDR3 nucleotides are TGTGCCAGCAGCGTAGACGCGGGGGGTCGTGCTAGCACAGATACGCAGTATTTT. Translated: CASSVDAGGRASTDTQYF.